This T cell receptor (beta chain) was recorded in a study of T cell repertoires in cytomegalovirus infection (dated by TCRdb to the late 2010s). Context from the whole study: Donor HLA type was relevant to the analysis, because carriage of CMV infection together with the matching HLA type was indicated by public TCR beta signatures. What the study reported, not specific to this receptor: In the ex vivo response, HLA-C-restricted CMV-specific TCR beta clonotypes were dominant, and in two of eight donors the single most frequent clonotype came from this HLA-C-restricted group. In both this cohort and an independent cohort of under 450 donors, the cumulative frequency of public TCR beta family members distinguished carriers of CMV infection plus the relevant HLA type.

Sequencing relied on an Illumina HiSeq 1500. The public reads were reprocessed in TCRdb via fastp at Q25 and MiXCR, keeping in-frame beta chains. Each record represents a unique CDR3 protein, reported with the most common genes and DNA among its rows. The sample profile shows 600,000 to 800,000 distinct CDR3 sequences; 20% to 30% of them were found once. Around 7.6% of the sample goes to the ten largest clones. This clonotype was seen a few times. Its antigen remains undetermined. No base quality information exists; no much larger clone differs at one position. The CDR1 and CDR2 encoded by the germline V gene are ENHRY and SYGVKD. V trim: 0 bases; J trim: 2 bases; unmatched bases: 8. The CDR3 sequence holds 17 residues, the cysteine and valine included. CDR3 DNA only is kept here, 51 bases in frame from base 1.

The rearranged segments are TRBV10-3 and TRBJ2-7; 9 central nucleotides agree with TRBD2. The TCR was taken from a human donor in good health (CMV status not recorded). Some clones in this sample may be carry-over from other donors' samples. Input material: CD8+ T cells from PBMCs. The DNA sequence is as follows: TGTGCCATCAGTGAGTCGGGGGGCCTAGCGGGGACCTACGAGCAGTACGTC. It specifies CAISESGGLAGTYEQYV.